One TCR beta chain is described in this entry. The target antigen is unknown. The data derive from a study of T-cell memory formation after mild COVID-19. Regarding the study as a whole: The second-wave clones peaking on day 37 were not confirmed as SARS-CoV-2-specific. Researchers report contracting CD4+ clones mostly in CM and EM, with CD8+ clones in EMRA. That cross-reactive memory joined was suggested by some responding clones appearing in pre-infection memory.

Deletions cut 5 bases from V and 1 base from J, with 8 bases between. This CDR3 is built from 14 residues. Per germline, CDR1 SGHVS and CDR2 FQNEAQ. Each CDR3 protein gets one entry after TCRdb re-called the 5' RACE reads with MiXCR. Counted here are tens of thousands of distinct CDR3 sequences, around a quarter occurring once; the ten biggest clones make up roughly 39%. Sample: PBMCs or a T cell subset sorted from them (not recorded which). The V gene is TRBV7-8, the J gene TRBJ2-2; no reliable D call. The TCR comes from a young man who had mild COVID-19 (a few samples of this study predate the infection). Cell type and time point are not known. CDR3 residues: CASSLKVNTGELFF. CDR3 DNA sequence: TGTGCCAGCAGCCTCAAGGTGAACACCGGGGAGCTGTTTTTT.